The 16 T cell receptor beta chains below all came from one sample that was sequenced in a study of human T cells and chemical hapten exposure. The time point: patch test 3, about 24 weeks after DPC sensitization. The treatment is: therapeutic diphenylcyclopropenone sensitization with weekly scalp DPC. MiXCR, applied by TCRdb to the RACE reads, yields one record per CDR3 protein. This table has some 52,000 distinct CDR3 sequences, roughly 10% appearing once. The sequencing here drew on whole blood, taken in connection with sensitization to the hapten diphenylcyclopropenone (DPC). The receptors were sampled from a woman between 40 and 55 years old with alopecia areata. Some clones in this sample may be carry-over from other donors' samples.

The rearrangement links TRBV7-9 to TRBJ2-7; TRBD1 agrees at 9 bases. With 1 base clipped from V and 2 bases from J, the junction kept 3 bases outside the gene matches. The CDR3 contains 15 residues. Germline assignment: CDR1 SEHNR and CDR2 FQNEAQ (reference sequence). CDR3 residues: CASSLGDRAPYEQYF. The CDR3 DNA is TGTGCCAGCAGCTTAGGGGACAGGGCCCCCTACGAGCAGTACTTC.

V gene TRBV4-2 combines with J gene TRBJ2-6, with TRBD1 identical over 8 bases. CDR1 LGHNA and CDR2 YNFKEQ come from the germline V gene. The CDR3 has 18 amino acids. The V gene end was trimmed by 2 bases and the J gene end by 0 bases; junction bases not matched to a gene: 6. The CDR3 DNA reads as TGTGCCAGCAGCCAATTGGGACAGGCTGTCTCTGGGGCCAACGTCCTGACTTTC. Amino acids: CASSQLGQAVSGANVLTF.

Concerning this clonotype itself: A single base separates this from a much larger clone, so it may be a read error. V usage is TRBV5-1 and J usage is TRBJ1-1, with 7 bases that match TRBD1. Germline loops: CDR1 SGHRS, CDR2 YFSETQ. V was clipped by 3 bases and J by 4 bases; unmatched bases: 6. The CDR3 sequence is 14 residues long. As DNA, the CDR3 is TGCGCCAGCAGCTCGGAAAAGGGGGCCACTGAAGCTTTCTTT. This gives the protein CASSSEKGATEAFF.

This clonotype showed up just a few times. V gene TRBV5-1 combines with J gene TRBJ2-2; 12 nucleotides line up with TRBD2. V dropped 2 bases and J dropped 4; count of bases not matched to a gene: 3. The CDR3 runs 16 residues. Germline V gene lookup returns CDR1 SGHRS and CDR2 YFSETQ. In DNA form, the CDR3 reads TGCGCCAGCAGCTTCAGGACTAGCGGGACCACCGGGGAGCTGTTTTTT. This translates into CASSFRTSGTTGELFF.

The table lists this clonotype with a few counts. J is TRBJ1-1 and V is TRBV6-6; D not certain. CDR1 MNHNY and CDR2 SVGAGI come from the germline V gene (reference sequence). The length of the CDR3 is 11 residues. Trimming took 2 bases from V and 7 from J, leaving 5 bases between them. The CDR3 here is CASSYAGEAFF. CDR3 in DNA: TGTGCCAGCAGTTACGCAGGTGAAGCTTTCTTT.

This rearrangement joins TRBV7-2 to TRBJ2-1; 12 bases agree with TRBD2. Per the germline V gene, CDR1 is SGHTA and CDR2 is FQGNSA. With 3 bases clipped from V and 0 bases from J, the junction kept 9 bases outside the gene matches. This CDR3 spans 19 amino acids. The CDR3 protein is CASSFRALAGGPSYNEQFF. CDR3 coding DNA: TGTGCCAGCAGCTTCAGAGCGCTAGCGGGGGGGCCCTCCTACAATGAGCAGTTCTTC.

This clonotype was seen more than once but under ten times. The chain recombines TRBV5-1 with TRBJ1-5; unclear D gene. V was cut by 8 bases and J by 3 bases, with 12 bases left in between. Germline CDR1 SGHRS, CDR2 YFSETQ. The CDR3 sequence is 13 residues long. This chain's CDR3 is CASPKWNNQPQHF. CDR3 sequence (DNA): TGCGCCAGTCCCAAGTGGAACAATCAGCCCCAGCATTTT.

This clonotype was counted ten times or more. The rearrangement links TRBV30 to TRBJ1-1; D gene unclear. The CDR3 has 13 amino acids. Trimming pared 4 bases from V and 1 base from J, leaving 10 bases between. Germline CDR1 is GTSNPN and CDR2 is SVGIG (reference sequence). The CDR3 sequence is CAWIMTANTEAFF. DNA of the CDR3: TGTGCCTGGATCATGACGGCGAACACTGAAGCTTTCTTT.

Many counts were recorded for this clonotype. The V gene is TRBV29-1, the J gene TRBJ2-5; 12 bases match TRBD1. The CDR3 runs 16 residues. The germline gives CDR1 SQVTM, CDR2 ANQGSEA. V was pared by 6 bases and J by 4 bases, with 12 bases of the junction left unmatched. The CDR3 region has the DNA TGCAGCGTGGCCACCGGGACAGGGGGCTTCGGAGAGACCCAGTACTTC. The encoded protein is CSVATGTGGFGETQYF.

This chain links TRBV5-8 with TRBJ1-1, with a weak D call TRBD1 (5 bases). The V end was cut by 0 bases, the J end by 9 bases, with 15 bases between. The CDR3 is made up of 14 amino acids. Germline CDR1 is SGHTS and CDR2 is YDEGEE. CDR3 protein: CASSLAGAGIKAFF. For the CDR3, the DNA is TGTGCCAGCAGCTTGGCCGGGGCAGGGATTAAAGCTTTCTTT.

This clonotype was found a few times. The gene calls are TRBV18 and TRBJ2-1; D could derive from TRBD1 or TRBD2 (6 bases each). The V end lost 5 bases, the J end lost 8 bases, and 13 bases lay between the germline ends. The CDR3 loop spans 13 amino acids. The germline V gene has CDR1 KGHSH and CDR2 LQKENI. The CDR3 region has the DNA TGTGCCAGCTCAAGGAACAGGGAGGATGAGCAGTTCTTC. It is translated as CASSRNREDEQFF.

Only a few counts were recorded for this clonotype. The V call is TRBV27, the J call TRBJ1-3; 9 positions match TRBD1. CDR1 and CDR2 (germline): MNHEY, SMNVEV (reference sequence). V was pared by 6 bases and J by 0 bases, with 3 bases of the junction left unmatched. The CDR3 extends over 15 amino acids. The CDR3 nucleotides read TGTGCCAGCAGCCGGACAGGGGACTCTGGAAACACCATATATTTT. Residues: CASSRTGDSGNTIYF.

This clonotype has ten or more counts. The gene calls are TRBV5-4 and TRBJ2-7; the D call may be TRBD1 or TRBD2 (5 bases each). The CDR3 spans 14 residues. Between the trimmed V and J ends, which lost 4 bases and 2 bases, there was a span of 13 bases. CDR1 and CDR2 (germline): SGHNT, YYREEE (reference sequence). This CDR3 is CASSAGTKPYEQYF. The CDR3 bases are TGTGCCAGCAGCGCCGGGACCAAGCCCTACGAGCAGTACTTC.

The rearrangement links TRBV6-6 to TRBJ2-3; D possibly corresponds to TRBD2 (6 bases). With 0 bases removed from V and 1 base from J, the gap between germline ends came to 11 bases. Germline V gives CDR1 MNHNY, CDR2 SVGAGI (reference sequence). CDR3 length: 16 amino acids. The CDR3 DNA follows: TGTGCCAGCAGTTACTCGACGCGGGGTCGCACAGATACGCAGTATTTT. Residues: CASSYSTRGRTDTQYF.

This clonotype was seen many times. The V call is TRBV18, the J call TRBJ1-4; a possible D gene is TRBD1 (5 bases). Trimming took 3 bases from V and 5 from J, leaving 16 bases between them. The V gene's germline CDR1 is KGHSH and CDR2 LQKENI. The CDR3 is 16 residues long. This CDR3 reads CASSPTADRENEKLFF. DNA for the CDR3: TGTGCCAGCTCACCGACCGCCGACAGAGAGAATGAAAAACTGTTTTTT.

Ten or more counts support this clonotype. The chain carries TRBV9 and TRBJ2-3; the match to TRBD2 covers 9 bases. With 7 bases clipped from V and 2 bases from J, the junction kept 8 bases outside the gene matches. This CDR3 comprises 15 residues. The germline CDR1 and CDR2 sequences are SGDLS and YYNGEE. In DNA form, the CDR3 reads TGTGCCAGCGGGAAAGCGGGGGGCCCCACAGATACGCAGTATTTT. Encoded protein: CASGKAGGPTDTQYF.